These 30 T cell receptor beta chains were sequenced from one sample in a study of post-analysis software for immune sequencing data. The study, taken as a whole, reports: TRBV5-6, TRBV5-1 and TRBV20-1 were among a handful of TRBV segments more frequent in patients than controls.

What these receptors recognize is not known. Unique molecular identifiers featured in each of the TCR beta cDNA libraries. TCRdb re-called the PCR reads through MiXCR, storing one row per CDR3 protein. The table records approximately 630,000 distinct CDR3 sequences, approximately 60% of them present only once. Input material: blood. These TCRs come from a girl under 10 years old with multiple sclerosis.

The chain carries TRBV7-2 and TRBJ2-3; TRBD1 matches at 7 bases. The CDR3 is 12 residues long. After removal of 5 bases from V and 8 bases from J, the junction contained 4 bases not matched to a gene. The germline V gene encodes CDR1 SGHTA and CDR2 FQGNSA. CDR3 in amino acids: CASSRQGVTQYF. For the CDR3, the DNA is TGTGCCAGCAGCCGTCAGGGGGTTACGCAGTATTTT.

The V gene is TRBV4-3, the J gene TRBJ2-1; a possible D gene is TRBD2 (7 bases). Germline V lookup: CDR1 LGHNA, CDR2 YSLEER. CDR3 length: 16 residues. Trimming pared 3 bases from V and 5 bases from J, leaving 17 bases between. As DNA, the CDR3 is TGCGCCAGCAGCCAGGCCGAAGGGGGAGGGAACAATGAGCAGTTCTTC. Its protein product is CASSQAEGGGNNEQFF.

The chain joins TRBV5-5 to TRBJ2-4; D is possibly TRBD1 or TRBD2 (6 bases each). The CDR3 has 14 amino acids. V was shortened by 0 bases and J by 9 bases, with 13 bases between the two germline ends. The germline CDR1 and CDR2 sequences are SGHKS and YYEKEE (reference sequence). The CDR3 region is CASSLEGGRGIQYF. The CDR3 coding sequence is TGTGCCAGCAGCTTGGAGGGGGGAAGGGGCATTCAGTACTTC.

The rearrangement links TRBV6-5 to TRBJ1-2, with TRBD1 matching 9 bases. The ends lost 10 bases at V and 4 bases at J; junction bases unmatched: 10. The CDR3 extends over 14 amino acids. Germline V gives CDR1 MNHEY, CDR2 SVGAGI. This CDR3 is CATSRPGQGYGYTF. The CDR3 DNA sequence: TGTGCCACATCCCGTCCGGGACAGGGCTATGGCTACACCTTC.

The chain links TRBV7-9 to TRBJ2-1; D remains unclear. The length of the CDR3 is 13 residues. V lost 11 bases and J lost 3, with 14 bases in between. Germline V gene sequence: CDR1 SEHNR, CDR2 FQNEAQ (reference sequence). CDR3 loop: CAPSSLLYNEQFF. CDR3 nucleotide sequence: TGTGCCCCCTCCTCTCTCCTCTACAATGAGCAGTTCTTC.

The V and J genes are TRBV30 and TRBJ1-1, with D unclear. V gave up 1 base and J gave up 0 bases, with 6 bases separating them. CDR1 and CDR2 from the germline V gene are GTSNPN and SVGIG (reference sequence). This CDR3 comprises 13 residues. The CDR3 region is CAWSGLMNTEAFF. Here the CDR3 DNA reads TGTGCCTGGAGTGGTCTGATGAACACTGAAGCTTTCTTT.

The chain joins TRBV12-3 or TRBV12-4 to TRBJ1-2; 11 nucleotides agree with TRBD1. The CDR3 has 16 amino acids. With 3 bases clipped from V and 3 bases from J, the junction kept 6 bases outside the gene matches. The chain's CDR3 is CASSFLDRGRDYGYTF. The CDR3 region has the DNA TGTGCCAGCAGTTTCCTGGACAGGGGGCGAGACTATGGCTACACCTTC.

This CDR3 reads CSASGTSGTFEQYF. Here the CDR3 DNA reads TGCAGTGCCTCAGGGACTAGCGGAACTTTCGAGCAGTACTTC. The chain joins TRBV20-1 to TRBJ2-5, with TRBD2 matching over 11 bases. Judging by the DNA end, TRBJ2-7 fits better; the J call may be wrong. The CDR3 consists of 14 residues. The germline gives CDR1 DFQATT, CDR2 SNEGSKA (reference sequence).

A single count supports this clonotype. V usage is TRBV10-2 and J usage is TRBJ2-1; 8 nucleotides agree with TRBD2. Looked up from germline, CDR1 is WSHSY and CDR2 is SAAADI. There are 17 residues in the CDR3. Trimming at V came to 3 bases and at J to 4 bases, leaving 11 bases not matched to a gene. CDR3 bases: TGCGCCAGCAGTGATCCACGGAGCGGGAGCGGGTACAATGAGCAGTTCTTC. This gives the protein CASSDPRSGSGYNEQFF.

The chain couples TRBV5-1 to TRBJ2-5; D could derive from TRBD1 or TRBD2 (6 bases each). This CDR3 region has 14 residues. Germline-derived CDR1 and CDR2 are SGHRS and YFSETQ. V was shortened by 3 bases and J by 11 bases, with 20 bases between the two germline ends. The DNA of the CDR3 is TGCGCCAGCAGCTCTGAGGGGGGACTTTATGAGCAGTACTTC. The encoded protein is CASSSEGGLYEQYF.

This clonotype was seen more than once but under ten times. The chain is built from TRBV29-1 and TRBJ2-1; weak D call: TRBD2 (5 bases). Trimming cost V 4 bases and J 5 bases, with 12 bases left between them. Germline V gene sequence: CDR1 SQVTM, CDR2 ANQGSEA. CDR3 size: 13 residues. The CDR3 DNA sequence: TGCAGCGTTGCAAGGGAGTTCAACAATGAGCAGTTCTTC. Protein: CSVAREFNNEQFF.

The V gene is TRBV12-3 or TRBV12-4, the J gene TRBJ2-1, with 9 bases fitting TRBD1. The ends lost 6 bases at V and 10 bases at J; junction bases unmatched: 7. CDR3 length: 13 residues. CDR3 DNA sequence: TGTGCCAGCAGCTCCGGACAGGGGATAGAGCAGTTCTTC. This sequence encodes CASSSGQGIEQFF.

The rearrangement uses TRBV28 and TRBJ2-3; TRBD1 is a possible D gene (6 bases). Per the germline V gene, CDR1 is MDHEN and CDR2 is SYDVKM. This CDR3 contains 14 residues. Trimming removed 8 bases from V and 0 bases from J, with 12 bases in between. The CDR3: CASRRGKSTDTQYF. For the CDR3, the DNA is TGTGCCAGCCGAAGGGGGAAGAGCACAGATACGCAGTATTTT.

The V and J genes are TRBV7-2 and TRBJ2-3, with 8 bases matching TRBD1. Germline lookup yields CDR1 SGHTA and CDR2 FQGNSA. V was clipped by 2 bases and J by 3 bases; unmatched bases: 7. CDR3 length equals 16 residues. In DNA form, the CDR3 reads TGTGCCAGCAGCTTACCAGCGGACAGGGTGACAGATACGCAGTATTTT. Translation gives CASSLPADRVTDTQYF. Complete variable domain (other parts from reference TRBV7-2 and TRBJ2-3): GAGVSQSPSNKVTEKGKDVELRCDPISGHTALYWYRQSLGQGLEFLIYFQGNSAPDKSGLPSDRFSAERTGGSVSTLTIQRTQQEDSAVYLCASSLPADRVTDTQYFGPGTRLTVL.

The chain carries TRBV29-1 and TRBJ2-4, with D uncertain. The CDR3 has 15 residues. Germline CDR1 reads SQVTM; CDR2 reads ANQGSEA. The V end was cut by 0 bases, the J end by 1 base, with 10 bases between. In DNA, the CDR3 is TGCAGCGTTGAAGATCGGACGAGGGCCAAAAACATTCAGTACTTC. Translated: CSVEDRTRAKNIQYF.

The J gene is TRBJ2-1, the V gene TRBV12-3 or TRBV12-4; 10 positions match TRBD2. The V gene end was trimmed by 3 bases and the J gene end by 5 bases; junction bases not matched to a gene: 10. The CDR3 has 17 residues. Written as DNA, the CDR3 is TGTGCCAGCAGTTTGGGGCACCCTAGCGGGAGAAACAATGAGCAGTTCTTC. Translation: CASSLGHPSGRNNEQFF.

The J gene is TRBJ1-5, the V gene TRBV29-1, with a possible D match to TRBD1 (5 bases). Germline V gene lookup returns CDR1 SQVTM and CDR2 ANQGSEA. This CDR3 region has 16 residues. Trimming shortened V by 4 bases and J by 0 bases, and 16 bases separated the two germline ends. The CDR3 loop is CSVASDSSYSNQPQHF. The DNA for the CDR3 is TGCAGCGTTGCCAGCGACAGCTCCTATAGCAATCAGCCCCAGCATTTT.

J is TRBJ2-7 and V is TRBV20-1; D tentatively fits TRBD1 or TRBD2 (6 bases each). CDR3 length equals 15 residues. Germline assignment: CDR1 DFQATT and CDR2 SNEGSKA (reference sequence). V was trimmed by 0 bases and J by 5 bases, leaving 17 bases between them. The DNA for the CDR3 is TGCAGTGCTAGAGATGGCCGGGGGCGCAGCCACGAGCAGTACTTC. Its protein is CSARDGRGRSHEQYF.

V is TRBV20-1 and J is TRBJ2-4; possible D gene TRBD1, 6 bases. This CDR3 comprises 14 residues. Germline CDR1 and CDR2: DFQATT and SNEGSKA (reference sequence). V dropped 7 bases and J dropped 0 bases, with 13 bases sitting between them. The CDR3 loop is CSGADSLAKNIQYF. CDR3 nucleotides: TGCAGTGGAGCGGACAGCCTAGCCAAAAACATTCAGTACTTC.

This clonotype was picked up one time. V usage is TRBV12-3 or TRBV12-4 and J usage is TRBJ2-3, with 11 positions matching TRBD2. The CDR3 has 16 residues. The V and J ends lost 5 bases and 4 bases, in that order; junction bases with no gene match: 8. This CDR3 is CASSPLLAGGADTQYF. CDR3 nucleotides: TGTGCCAGCAGTCCCCTGCTAGCGGGAGGAGCAGATACGCAGTATTTT.

The chain has TRBV6-1 and TRBJ2-7, with D unresolved. The CDR3 extends over 14 amino acids. Germline values: CDR1 MNHNS, CDR2 SASEGT. V lost 2 bases and J lost 0, with 8 bases in between. The CDR3 bases are TGTGCCAGCAGTGAACAGATCGACTCCTACGAGCAGTACTTC. As protein: CASSEQIDSYEQYF.

The chain combines TRBV12-3 or TRBV12-4 with TRBJ2-7; D gene unclear. The V gene lost 6 bases and the J gene lost 1 base, with 19 bases spanning the gap. The CDR3 is made up of 16 amino acids. For the CDR3, the DNA is TGTGCCAGCAGCTTCTCCCCGACCAGTGGATCCTACGAGCAGTACTTC. It specifies CASSFSPTSGSYEQYF.

The chain combines TRBV7-6 with TRBJ2-3, with a tentative D call TRBD2 (8 bases). Trimming took off 1 base at V and 8 bases at J, with 16 bases between the two ends. From germline, CDR1 is SGHVS and CDR2 FNYEAQ. This CDR3 comprises 15 residues. CDR3 sequence (DNA): TGTGCCAGCAGCTTAGGGACAGGACTAGCAGTTACGCAGTATTTT. As protein: CASSLGTGLAVTQYF.

The V call is TRBV20-1, the J call TRBJ1-4, with TRBD1 identical over 10 bases. This CDR3 has 15 residues. Germline V CDR1 and CDR2: DFQATT, SNEGSKA (reference sequence). The junction had 8 bases not matched to a gene; V was cut back by 4 bases and J by 6 bases. This chain's CDR3 is CSATSTGGLDEKLFF. Here the CDR3 DNA reads TGCAGTGCTACTTCGACAGGGGGCCTGGATGAAAAACTGTTTTTT.

This clonotype was observed a few times. The chain has TRBV29-1 and TRBJ2-3; 10 bases align to TRBD2. Germline assignment: CDR1 SQVTM and CDR2 ANQGSEA. The CDR3 runs 15 residues. The ends lost 6 bases at V and 5 bases at J; junction bases unmatched: 11. In DNA, the CDR3 is TGCAGCGTGGGGCTAGCGGGGGCAGTGGGAGATACGCAGTATTTT. Protein product: CSVGLAGAVGDTQYF.

The chain carries TRBV7-2 and TRBJ2-2; 12 nucleotides line up with TRBD2. V lost 3 bases and J lost 4; bases outside the gene matches: 3. The germline V gene encodes CDR1 SGHTA and CDR2 FQGNSA. This CDR3 is 16 amino acids long. The CDR3 here is CASSFRLAGATGELFF. The CDR3 DNA sequence: TGTGCCAGCAGCTTCCGACTAGCGGGGGCCACCGGGGAGCTGTTTTTT.

V and J are TRBV4-3 and TRBJ2-3; possible D gene TRBD2, 5 bases. Germline V gene data show CDR1 as LGHNA and CDR2 as YSLEER. The length of the CDR3 is 19 residues. With 0 bases removed from V and 4 bases from J, the gap between germline ends came to 23 bases. CDR3 nucleotides: TGCGCCAGCAGCCAAGAAATCCCAAGACTACGGGGTTCGCCAGATACGCAGTATTTT. It specifies CASSQEIPRLRGSPDTQYF.

This clonotype was observed a handful of times. The chain employs TRBV5-1 and TRBJ2-7; no firm D call. The ends were cut back, 4 bases at V and 5 bases at J, with 16 bases in the middle. The germline CDR1 and CDR2 sequences are SGHRS and YFSETQ. CDR3 length: 14 residues. The DNA of the CDR3 is TGCGCCAGCAGCATAGGCCCCCCTTCCCACGAGCAGTACTTC. This sequence encodes CASSIGPPSHEQYF.

This clonotype was seen once. The genes are TRBV12-3 or TRBV12-4 and TRBJ1-2; D is unresolved. The V and J ends lost 9 bases and 0 bases respectively, with 8 bases between them. The CDR3 runs to 12 residues. The CDR3 nucleotides are TGTGCCAGTGGTGATACTAACTATGGCTACACCTTC. Residues: CASGDTNYGYTF.

This CDR3 reads CASSKITGELFF. In DNA form, the CDR3 reads TGTGCCAGCAGCAAGATCACCGGGGAGCTGTTTTTT. The chain carries TRBV7-9 and TRBJ2-2; D gene unclear. Germline V gene sequence: CDR1 SEHNR, CDR2 FQNEAQ (reference sequence). Trimming removed 5 bases at V and 4 bases at J, with 5 bases between. This CDR3 spans 12 amino acids.